The T cell receptor beta chain described here comes from a study of read filtering for tumor transcriptome and immune sequencing. In the study overall: The cohort had over 16 men and around 15 women aged about 47 to 80, mean around 63 years. Transcriptome libraries were built from DNase-treated RNA.

There are many counts of this clonotype. Trimming took 5 bases from V and 5 from J; bases not matched to a gene: 7. The germline V gene has CDR1 SGHRS and CDR2 YFSETQ. The CDR3 loop spans 14 amino acids. The library was built from around 400 ng RNA with molecular barcoded adaptors for alpha/delta and beta/gamma chains. In TCRdb, the reads were re-called with MiXCR into one record per CDR3 protein. The sample gives about 58,000 distinct CDR3 sequences, around an eighth of which show up once; 15% to 20% is in the top ten. The sample comprised a population of CD138-negative cells sorted from bone marrow. This chain connects TRBV5-1 to TRBJ2-3, with 8 nucleotides matching TRBD2. This sequence originates from a donor at least 40 years old with multiple myeloma. Here the CDR3 reads CASSSGLAGDTQYF. As DNA, the CDR3 is TGCGCCAGCAGTTCCGGACTAGCAGGAGATACGCAGTATTTT.